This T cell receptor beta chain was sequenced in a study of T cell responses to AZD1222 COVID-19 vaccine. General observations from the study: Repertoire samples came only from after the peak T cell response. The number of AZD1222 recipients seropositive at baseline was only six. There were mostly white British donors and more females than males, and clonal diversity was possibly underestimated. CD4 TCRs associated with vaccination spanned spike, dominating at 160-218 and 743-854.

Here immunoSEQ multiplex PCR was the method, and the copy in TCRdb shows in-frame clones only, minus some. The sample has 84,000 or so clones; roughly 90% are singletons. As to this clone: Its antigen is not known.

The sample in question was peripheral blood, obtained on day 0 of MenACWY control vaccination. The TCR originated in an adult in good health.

This CDR3 is CASSSDREHSPLHF. The CDR3 nucleotides are TGTGCCAGCAGCTCAGACAGGGAACATTCACCCCTCCACTTT. The rearrangement links TRBV11-3 to TRBJ1-6; 7 nucleotides agree with TRBD1. Germline lookup yields CDR1 SGHNT and CDR2 YENEEA. The V segment lost 4 bases and the J segment 8 bases; nucleotides outside the gene matches: 5. This CDR3 has 14 amino acids. The variable domain in full, completed from reference TRBV11-3 and TRBJ1-6, reads EAGVVQSPRYKIIEKKQPVAFWCNPISGHNTLYWYLQNLGQGPELLIRYENEEAVDDSQLPKDRFSAERLKGVDSTLKIQPAELGDSAVYLCASSSDREHSPLHFGNGTRLTVT.